This T cell receptor beta chain is drawn from a study of preoperative IRX-2 immunotherapy in early breast cancer. Treatment meaning: preoperative locoregional IRX-2 cytokine immunotherapy. This phase Ib study tested locoregional IRX-2 cytokine immunotherapy given before surgery. Clones were sequenced by immunoSEQ multiplex PCR, and TCRdb holds only the in-frame ones, with some missing. This sample has roughly 43,000 clones, with 85% to 95% found just once. Trimming took 8 bases from V and 8 from J, leaving 21 bases between them. This CDR3 spans 15 amino acids. Germline CDR1 MNHNS, CDR2 SASEGT. The J gene is TRBJ1-4, the V gene TRBV6-1, with D maybe TRBD1 (6 bases). This clonotype was sampled from a human donor with breast cancer. The specimen comprised tumor tissue, sampled after IRX-2 immunotherapy. CDR3 residues: CASRGGGPISEKLFF. DNA of the CDR3: TGTGCCAGCCGTGGTGGGGGGCCGATCTCAGAAAAACTGTTTTTT.